Given below is one T cell receptor (beta chain) in context. Trimming shortened V by 0 bases and J by 4 bases, and 21 bases separated the two germline ends. The CDR3 loop spans 18 amino acids. Germline CDR1 reads LGHNA; CDR2 reads YSLEER. This sample is part of a study of blood T cell repertoires in COVID-19. Study-wide context: Samples representing acute and convalescent COVID-19 were sourced from the United States, Italy and Spain. Sources were T cells, B-cell-depleted T cells, or PBMCs; the material itself was cDNA or gDNA.

As originally analysed: Amplified reference gene primers provided the basis for estimating nucleated cell counts. The data were produced by immunoSEQ multiplex PCR, yet TCRdb's version contains in-frame clones alone and is incomplete. V, J and clone size were drawn from that table, and D and trimming were deduced from the DNA. The table lists tens of thousands of clones, approximately 90% of them singletons. The chain couples TRBV4-3 to TRBJ1-2, with D unresolved. This sequence originates from a human donor with active COVID-19. The donor label of this sample is uncertain. Specimen: peripheral blood. The CDR3, as DNA: TGCGCCAGCAGCCAAGAACCAGCCCCCGAGGCCCCCGCCTATGGCTACACCTTC. It codes for CASSQEPAPEAPAYGYTF.